This is a list of T cell receptor beta chains from one sample in a study of T cell responses to AZD1222 COVID-19 vaccine. Sequencing used immunoSEQ multiplex PCR; TCRdb keeps in-frame clones, though not all of them. The table shows about 86,000 clones, with about 78% occurring only once. The material was peripheral blood, obtained on day 0 of AZD1222 vaccination. The receptors come from an adult in good health. Each CDR3 is given with its conserved first and last residue. A D gene is named only where the DNA matches it firmly. Clone size is not always given. Where it is, it says once, few, many or a class for expanded clones.

.	TRBV30	.	TRBJ1-5	CAWGRENHQPQHF	TGTGCCTGGGGGCGGGAGAACCATCAGCCCCAGCATTTT
TRBD1	TRBV5-4	.	TRBJ2-3	CASSLDRGHTDTQYF	TGTGCCAGCAGCCTGGACAGGGGGCACACAGATACGCAGTATTTT
TRBD1	TRBV28	.	TRBJ2-4	CASSLSPGQGVSNIQYF	TGTGCCAGCAGTTTATCCCCTGGGCAGGGGGTGTCTAACATTCAGTACTTC
.	TRBV29-1	.	TRBJ2-5	CSVAGRVTETQYF	TGCAGCGTTGCGGGCAGGGTTACAGAGACCCAGTACTTC
TRBD2	TRBV2	.	TRBJ2-3	CASSEPVAGGLLNTDTQYF	TGTGCCAGCAGTGAACCTGTAGCGGGAGGACTATTAAACACAGATACGCAGTATTTT
.	TRBV2	few	TRBJ2-7	CASTRDSWTNEQYF	TGTGCCAGCACCCGGGACTCGTGGACCAACGAGCAGTACTTC
.	TRBV28	.	TRBJ1-3	CASSNDRHSGNTIYF	TGTGCCAGCAGTAACGACAGGCACTCTGGAAACACCATATATTTT
TRBD1	TRBV5-1	.	TRBJ1-1	CASSASGQGYTEAFF	TGCGCCAGCAGCGCCTCTGGACAGGGGTACACTGAAGCTTTCTTT
.	TRBV10-1	.	TRBJ2-7	CASSESTGESEQYF	TGCGCCAGCAGTGAGTCGACTGGGGAAAGCGAGCAGTACTTC
.	TRBV9	once	TRBJ2-5	CASSVETTGETQYF	TGTGCCAGCAGCGTAGAGACAACCGGAGAGACCCAGTACTTC
TRBD1	TRBV6-5	.	TRBJ2-7	CASSRRLQGQYEQYF	TGTGCCAGCAGTCGCCGATTACAGGGGCAATACGAGCAGTACTTC
.	TRBV2	.	TRBJ1-2	CASSLGFASNYGYTF	TGTGCCAGCAGTTTGGGCTTCGCCTCCAACTATGGCTACACCTTC
.	TRBV5-4	few	TRBJ1-2	CASGQGPNYGYTF	TGTGCCAGCGGCCAGGGTCCCAACTATGGCTACACCTTC
TRBD1	TRBV6-5	.	TRBJ1-6	CASSNRDRGLSPLHF	TGTGCCAGCAGTAACCGGGACAGGGGGCTCTCACCCCTCCACTTT
.	TRBV30	.	TRBJ1-4	CAWSVQRGEKLFF	TGTGCCTGGAGTGTACAAAGGGGAGAAAAACTGTTTTTT
TRBD1	TRBV28	.	TRBJ1-2	CASLTGGGYGYTF	TGTGCCAGTCTGACAGGGGGCGGATATGGCTACACCTTC
.	TRBV3-1/TRBV3-2	few	TRBJ2-1	CASSRQTNEQFF	TGTGCCAGCAGCCGCCAGACTAATGAGCAGTTCTTC
.	TRBV7-8	.	TRBJ1-5	CASSSYTAGQPQHF	TGTGCCAGCAGCTCTTACACGGCCGGACAGCCCCAGCATTTT
.	TRBV18	.	TRBJ2-5	CASSPLRGRMETQYF	TGTGCCAGCTCACCACTCCGGGGGAGGATGGAGACCCAGTACTTC
TRBD2	TRBV5-1	.	TRBJ2-7	CASSSRGTSASYEQYF	TGCGCCAGCAGCTCCCGGGGGACTAGCGCATCCTACGAGCAGTACTTC
.	TRBV19	.	TRBJ1-1	CASSSQGWRNTEAFF	TGTGCCAGTAGTTCCCAGGGGTGGAGGAACACTGAAGCTTTCTTT
TRBD2	TRBV18	.	TRBJ2-3	CASSPQAGGSAADTQYF	TGTGCCAGCTCACCACAGGCGGGCGGGAGCGCAGCAGATACGCAGTATTTT
TRBD2	TRBV28	once	TRBJ2-4	CASRLAGARDIQYF	TGTGCCAGCAGATTAGCGGGAGCAAGAGACATTCAGTACTTC
.	TRBV6-5	.	TRBJ1-2	CASSYSEVRGLSGYTF	TGTGCCAGCAGTTACTCGGAGGTCAGGGGTTTGTCTGGCTACACCTTC
.	TRBV7-8	.	TRBJ2-5	CASSQTSQDVGETQYF	TGTGCCAGCAGCCAGACCTCCCAGGACGTGGGGGAGACCCAGTACTTC
.	TRBV7-9	once	TRBJ1-2	CASSLVGEFGYTF	TGTGCCAGCAGCTTAGTCGGGGAATTCGGCTACACCTTC
.	TRBV19	.	TRBJ2-4	CASSTVAVLAKNIQYF	TGTGCCAGTAGTACCGTAGCGGTTCTAGCCAAAAACATTCAGTACTTC
.	TRBV20-1	.	TRBJ1-5	CSASGAQYNQPQHF	TGCAGTGCTAGTGGAGCACAGTATAATCAGCCCCAGCATTTT
.	TRBV5-1	.	TRBJ1-2	CASSLEGSGYGYTF	TGCGCCAGCAGCTTGGAGGGGTCTGGGTATGGCTACACCTTC
TRBD2	TRBV19	.	TRBJ2-1	CASSSPTSANNEQFF	TGTGCCAGTAGTAGTCCAACTAGCGCCAACAATGAGCAGTTCTTC
.	TRBV12-5	.	TRBJ1-3	CASGLVSGRVGDTIYF	TGTGCTAGTGGTTTGGTATCGGGCAGGGTAGGAGACACCATATATTTT
.	TRBV27	.	TRBJ1-4	CASSADPTATNEKLFF	TGTGCCAGCAGTGCGGACCCCACGGCAACTAATGAAAAACTGTTTTTT
.	TRBV5-5	.	TRBJ1-4	CASSLFTGPLKATNEKLFF	TGTGCCAGCAGCTTATTTACGGGACCGCTTAAGGCAACTAATGAAAAACTGTTTTTT
.	TRBV2	.	TRBJ1-1	CATTQQEGGTEAFF	TGTGCCACCACACAACAGGAGGGGGGCACTGAAGCTTTCTTT
.	TRBV9	.	TRBJ2-3	CASHPGRPTDTQYF	TGTGCCAGCCACCCGGGGAGACCCACAGATACGCAGTATTTT
.	TRBV28	few	TRBJ1-2	CASSLGGEGEYGYTF	TGTGCCAGCAGCCTGGGAGGGGAAGGGGAGTATGGCTACACCTTC
.	TRBV6-5	.	TRBJ2-1	CASSYSRARDEQFF	TGTGCCAGCAGTTACTCCCGAGCTAGGGATGAGCAGTTCTTC
TRBD1	TRBV19	.	TRBJ2-5	CASSTGQGPYETQYF	TGTGCCAGTAGTACCGGACAGGGTCCGTACGAGACCCAGTACTTC
.	TRBV29-1	.	TRBJ1-3	CSVSDSTWTTIYF	TGCAGCGTTTCGGACAGTACCTGGACGACCATATATTTT
.	TRBV6-5	.	TRBJ1-1	CASWVINTEAFF	TGTGCCAGCTGGGTAATCAACACTGAAGCTTTCTTT
TRBD1	TRBV5-5	.	TRBJ1-4	CASSLMGQGDEKLFF	TGTGCCAGCAGCTTGATGGGACAGGGAGACGAAAAACTGTTTTTT
TRBD2	TRBV3-1/TRBV3-2	few	TRBJ2-2	CASRLAANTGELFF	TGTGCCAGCAGACTAGCGGCGAACACCGGGGAGCTGTTTTTT
TRBD1	TRBV19	.	TRBJ2-2	CASSRYRGGNTGELFF	TGTGCCAGTAGTAGGTACAGGGGCGGGAACACCGGGGAGCTGTTTTTT
TRBD1	TRBV6-5	.	TRBJ1-2	CASSPTGGRGYTF	TGTGCCAGCAGCCCAACAGGGGGCAGGGGCTACACCTTC
TRBD1	TRBV6-5	.	TRBJ1-2	CASRPSGGRGYTF	TGTGCCAGCAGACCCTCAGGGGGCAGGGGCTACACCTTC
TRBD1	TRBV5-1	.	TRBJ1-6	CASNSGQGFNSPLHF	TGCGCCAGCAACTCCGGACAGGGGTTCAATTCACCCCTCCACTTT